These T cell receptor beta chains were read from a single sample in a study of T cell responses to AZD1222 COVID-19 vaccine. Using immunoSEQ multiplex PCR, the repertoire was profiled, and TCRdb retains in-frame clones only, with some absent. The sample records 65,000 or so clones, roughly 89% being singletons. The sequencing used peripheral blood, collected on day 0 of AZD1222 vaccination. The source is an adult in good health. The conserved cysteine and the conserved F or W are not part of the CDR3 here. The order of the fields is V gene, J gene, CDR3 protein.

v_gene: TRBV5-1; j_gene: TRBJ2-1; CDR3aa: ASSQDQPSYNEQF
v_gene: TRBV23-1; j_gene: TRBJ2-7; CDR3aa: ASTFILRAYEQY
v_gene: TRBV6-4; j_gene: TRBJ2-7; CDR3aa: ASSEAQPLYEQY
v_gene: TRBV11-2; j_gene: TRBJ2-3; CDR3aa: ASSFRGQGSARTDTQY
v_gene: TRBV2; j_gene: TRBJ1-1; CDR3aa: ASSESGVTEAF
v_gene: TRBV10-3; j_gene: TRBJ2-7; CDR3aa: AISPWDPTFGEQY
v_gene: TRBV19; j_gene: TRBJ2-5; CDR3aa: ASSGRVGYQETQY
v_gene: TRBV7-9; j_gene: TRBJ1-6; CDR3aa: ASSLEDRTQPH
v_gene: TRBV27; j_gene: TRBJ2-5; CDR3aa: ASTARGRETQY
v_gene: TRBV5-1; j_gene: TRBJ2-3; CDR3aa: ASSLEGRADTDTQY
v_gene: TRBV21-1; j_gene: TRBJ1-2; CDR3aa: ASSNASRGRNYGYT
v_gene: TRBV19; j_gene: TRBJ2-5; CDR3aa: AAASGGEETQY
v_gene: TRBV19; j_gene: TRBJ1-2; CDR3aa: ASSFLGTEHYYGYT
v_gene: TRBV4-3; j_gene: TRBJ1-1; CDR3aa: ASSLGTGGTEAF
v_gene: TRBV5-1; j_gene: TRBJ2-6; CDR3aa: ASSSRSGTGTSGANVLT
v_gene: TRBV5-4; j_gene: TRBJ2-5; CDR3aa: ASSLAGTGQETQY
v_gene: TRBV9; j_gene: TRBJ2-7; CDR3aa: ASSPRLGTYEQY